The 25 T cell receptor beta chains reported below all come from one sample, sequenced in a study of identical twins. MiXCR, applied by TCRdb to the 5' RACE reads, yields one record per CDR3 protein. Counted here are around 490,000 distinct CDR3 sequences, 20% to 25% occurring once; the ten biggest clones make up approximately 0.5%. These same records also appear under a second study, on yellow fever vaccine responses in identical twins.

Sequenced sample: CD4+ T cells sorted from blood. All receptors derive from a woman younger than 30 in good health.

This clonotype was observed at least ten times. The chain employs TRBV27 and TRBJ1-2; 7 bases are shared with TRBD1. The V segment lost 4 bases and the J segment 4 bases; nucleotides outside the gene matches: 12. In germline, CDR1 is MNHEY, CDR2 SMNVEV (reference sequence). The CDR3 loop spans 16 amino acids. CDR3 region: CASSSPSHQGGYGYTF. The CDR3 bases are TGTGCCAGCAGTTCCCCCTCTCACCAGGGGGGCTATGGCTACACCTTC.

There are a few counts of this clonotype. This chain connects TRBV20-1 to TRBJ2-1, with D unclear. Trimming cost V 2 bases and J 5 bases, with 7 bases left between them. Germline CDR1 and CDR2: DFQATT and SNEGSKA (reference sequence). CDR3 length: 12 residues. Here the CDR3 DNA reads TGCAGTGCTAGAAAAATCGACAATGAGCAGTTCTTC. Its protein is CSARKIDNEQFF.

This clonotype has just a few counts. This rearrangement joins TRBV9 to TRBJ2-5, with D uncertain. The V and J ends lost 0 bases and 0 bases respectively, with 9 bases between them. Germline CDR1 reads SGDLS; CDR2 reads YYNGEE. This CDR3 has 15 residues. DNA of the CDR3: TGTGCCAGCAGCGTAGAAGAGACCGACCAAGAGACCCAGTACTTC. It translates to CASSVEETDQETQYF. The whole variable domain, filled in from reference TRBV9 and TRBJ2-5, reads DSGVTQTPKHLITATGQRVTLRCSPRSGDLSVYWYQQSLDQGLQFLIQYYNGEERAKGNILERFSAQQFPDLHSELNLSSLELGDSALYFCASSVEETDQETQYFGPGTRLLVL.

As DNA, the CDR3 is TGCGCCAGCAGCTTGGCCACGGGAGGGTCAGATACGCAGTATTTT. It translates to CASSLATGGSDTQYF. The V and J genes are TRBV5-1 and TRBJ2-3, with 8 bases aligning to TRBD2. V lost 0 bases and J lost 4; bases outside the gene matches: 4. The CDR3 has 15 residues. The germline V gene encodes CDR1 SGHRS and CDR2 YFSETQ. Using reference TRBV5-1 and TRBJ2-3 for the parts outside the CDR3, the full variable domain is KAGVTQTPRYLIKTRGQQVTLSCSPISGHRSVSWYQQTPGQGLQFLFEYFSETQRNKGNFPGRFSGRQFSNSRSEMNVSTLELGDSALYLCASSLATGGSDTQYFGPGTRLTVL.

The chain combines TRBV20-1 with TRBJ2-4, with D possibly TRBD1 on 6 matching bases. Germline assignment: CDR1 DFQATT and CDR2 SNEGSKA (reference sequence). Trimming removed 5 bases from V and 0 bases from J, with 14 bases in between. CDR3 size: 15 residues. In DNA form, the CDR3 reads TGCAGTGCTCAACAGGGTCAGCTAGCCAAAAACATTCAGTACTTC. Its translation: CSAQQGQLAKNIQYF.

This clonotype was counted between two and nine times. The rearrangement joins TRBV20-1 to TRBJ2-5, with TRBD2 identical over 8 bases. CDR1 is DFQATT and CDR2 is SNEGSKA in the germline V gene (reference sequence). This CDR3 is built from 14 residues. The trim removed 6 bases at V and 5 bases at J, leaving 11 bases unmatched. CDR3 region: CSAGREGSGETQYF. The CDR3 DNA sequence: TGCAGTGCCGGACGGGAGGGGAGCGGGGAGACCCAGTACTTC.

This clonotype was counted a few times. The chain joins TRBV20-1 to TRBJ2-7; D uncertain. Between the trimmed V and J ends, which lost 6 bases and 4 bases, there was a span of 22 bases. The CDR3 loop spans 15 amino acids. Germline V gene lookup returns CDR1 DFQATT and CDR2 SNEGSKA (reference sequence). Here the CDR3 reads CSASIGASPLYEQYF. CDR3 nucleotides: TGCAGTGCCTCCATTGGCGCCAGCCCACTTTACGAGCAGTACTTC.

In this sample, this clonotype turned up a few times. Written as DNA, the CDR3 is TGCAGTGCTAGGGTGACGATAACCTCCGAGCAGTACTTC. Amino acid sequence: CSARVTITSEQYF. This chain uses TRBV20-1 with TRBJ2-7; no clear D gene. Trimming removed 3 bases from V and 6 bases from J, with 15 bases in between. CDR3 length: 13 residues. CDR1 and CDR2 from the germline V gene are DFQATT and SNEGSKA (reference sequence).

This clonotype came up a few times. The rearrangement uses TRBV20-1 and TRBJ1-2; D is unresolved. With 0 bases removed from V and 2 bases from J, the gap between germline ends came to 7 bases. Germline lookup yields CDR1 DFQATT and CDR2 SNEGSKA (reference sequence). The CDR3 spans 13 residues. The CDR3 nucleotides read TGCAGTGCTAGAGAGGGAGGAAACTATGGCTACACCTTC. It specifies CSAREGGNYGYTF.

J is TRBJ2-7 and V is TRBV6-1; tentative D call: TRBD1 (6 bases). CDR3 length: 13 amino acids. Looked up from germline, CDR1 is MNHNS and CDR2 is SASEGT. The V end was cut by 10 bases, the J end by 4 bases, with 17 bases between. The CDR3 reads CATSRGFGYEQYF. CDR3 coding DNA: TGTGCCACCAGCAGGGGTTTTGGGTACGAGCAGTACTTC.

The chain joins TRBV7-8 to TRBJ2-3; possible D gene TRBD2, 7 bases. The V gene's germline CDR1 is SGHVS and CDR2 FQNEAQ. The CDR3 covers 18 residues. Trimming cost V 5 bases and J 1 base, with 22 bases left between them. In DNA form, the CDR3 reads TGTGCCAGCAGCGGTGGGGAGGGGGTTGGTTGGGGCACAGATACGCAGTATTTT. Protein sequence: CASSGGEGVGWGTDTQYF.

The CDR3 bases are TGCAGTGCTAGGGAAAACGATAGCAATCAGCCCCAGCATTTT. Its protein is CSARENDSNQPQHF. The J gene is TRBJ1-5, the V gene TRBV20-1; D gene unclear. V lost 3 bases and J lost 0, with 9 bases in between. Germline V CDR1 and CDR2: DFQATT, SNEGSKA (reference sequence). The CDR3 covers 14 residues.

The V call is TRBV6-5, the J call TRBJ2-3, with D tentatively TRBD2 (5 bases). Germline assignment: CDR1 MNHEY and CDR2 SVGAGI. The germline V and J ends were trimmed by 2 bases and 3 bases, with 18 bases remaining between them. This CDR3 comprises 17 residues. Written as DNA, the CDR3 is TGTGCCAGCAGTTACGGAGGAGGCGCAGAGGGTACAGATACGCAGTATTTT. Its translation: CASSYGGGAEGTDTQYF.

This clonotype turned up a few times. V is TRBV6-5 and J is TRBJ1-5; D is undetermined. The length of the CDR3 is 14 residues. Germline CDR1 MNHEY, CDR2 SVGAGI. V shed 3 bases and J shed 7 bases, with 13 bases lying between them. The CDR3 nucleotides are TGTGCCAGCAGTTATCCGGAGTATGGCCAGCCCCAGCATTTT. Its protein is CASSYPEYGQPQHF.

This clonotype has just a few counts. This chain joins TRBV6-1 and TRBJ2-1; no reliable D call. Germline V lookup: CDR1 MNHNS, CDR2 SASEGT. The CDR3 spans 15 residues. V was cut by 5 bases and J by 5 bases, with 16 bases left in between. The CDR3 protein is CASSKNRAVNNEQFF. CDR3 coding DNA: TGTGCCAGCAGTAAAAATAGGGCCGTCAACAATGAGCAGTTCTTC.

The CDR3 region has the DNA TGTGCCAGCAGCCAGACTAGATCTTTATCCCGTTCCTACAATGAGCAGTTCTTC. Its protein is CASSQTRSLSRSYNEQFF. The chain combines TRBV11-1 with TRBJ2-1, with TRBD2 as a possible D gene (6 bases). CDR1 and CDR2 from the germline V gene are SGHAT and FQDESV (reference sequence). Trimming shortened V by 5 bases and J by 1 base, and 21 bases separated the two germline ends. This CDR3 spans 18 amino acids.

This clonotype was counted between two and nine times. V and J are TRBV25-1 and TRBJ1-3, with D possibly TRBD1 on 5 matching bases. The CDR3 loop spans 16 amino acids. Trimming cost V 4 bases and J 0 bases, with 13 bases left between them. Germline V CDR1 and CDR2: MGHDK, SYGVNS. CDR3 protein: CASSGGDGISGNTIYF. In DNA, the CDR3 is TGTGCCAGCAGTGGAGGGGACGGCATCTCTGGAAACACCATATATTTT.

This clonotype was observed a few times. This rearrangement joins TRBV7-6 to TRBJ2-4, with D possibly TRBD1 on 6 matching bases. This CDR3 region has 14 residues. The V and J ends lost 1 base and 7 bases respectively, with 11 bases between them. Germline V gene lookup returns CDR1 SGHVS and CDR2 FNYEAQ. The CDR3 nucleotides read TGTGCCAGCAGCTTAGTTATCCAGGGGAACATTCAGTACTTC. Its translation: CASSLVIQGNIQYF.

Only a few counts were recorded for this clonotype. The chain uses TRBV2 and TRBJ2-3, with D uncertain. Germline CDR1 SNHLY, CDR2 FYNNEI. The germline V and J ends were trimmed by 3 bases and 0 bases, with 10 bases remaining between them. The CDR3 is made up of 15 amino acids. For the CDR3, the DNA is TGTGCCAGCAGTGAGATGGCAACTAGCACAGATACGCAGTATTTT. Translation gives CASSEMATSTDTQYF. Combining the CDR3 with reference TRBV2 and TRBJ2-3 gives the whole variable domain EPEVTQTPSHQVTQMGQEVILRCVPISNHLYFYWYRQILGQKVEFLVSFYNNEISEKSEIFDDQFSVERPDGSNFTLKIRSTKLEDSAMYFCASSEMATSTDTQYFGPGTRLTVL.

There are many counts of this clonotype. J is TRBJ1-1 and V is TRBV20-1; tentatively, D is TRBD1 (5 bases). The V gene's germline CDR1 is DFQATT and CDR2 SNEGSKA (reference sequence). V was clipped by 1 base and J by 0 bases, with 21 bases between them. The CDR3 covers 18 residues. The CDR3 is CSARGGAPWGRMNTEAFF. The CDR3 DNA is TGCAGTGCTAGAGGTGGGGCACCTTGGGGCCGGATGAACACTGAAGCTTTCTTT.

This clonotype was counted only a few times. V is TRBV2 and J is TRBJ2-1, with 7 bases aligning to TRBD2. The germline CDR1 and CDR2 sequences are SNHLY and FYNNEI. With V trimmed by 5 bases and J by 9 bases, 10 bases remained unmatched. CDR3 size: 14 residues. The DNA for the CDR3 is TGTGCCAGCAGTAGCGAGCGGGGCGGGGCTGAGCAGTTCTTC. Translation: CASSSERGGAEQFF.

In DNA, the CDR3 is TGTGCCAGCAGCCAAGTGCATGAGCAGTTCTTC. Encoded protein: CASSQVHEQFF. This chain links TRBV3-1 with TRBJ2-1; D not certain. This CDR3 comprises 11 residues. Trimming took off 1 base at V and 8 bases at J, with 3 bases between the two ends. CDR1 LGHDT and CDR2 YNNKEL come from the germline V gene (reference sequence).

The genes are TRBV12-3 or TRBV12-4 and TRBJ2-7, with 8 positions matching TRBD2. The CDR3 has 13 residues. V lost 3 bases to trimming and J lost 6 bases; unmatched junction nucleotides: 4. As DNA, the CDR3 is TGTGCCAGCAGTTTGGGAGCGGGGGTCGAGCAGTACGTC. This sequence encodes CASSLGAGVEQYV.

This chain links TRBV3-1 with TRBJ2-7; no reliable D call. Trimming took off 1 base at V and 5 bases at J, with 6 bases between the two ends. Germline CDR1 is LGHDT and CDR2 is YNNKEL (reference sequence). The CDR3 loop spans 12 amino acids. The CDR3 sequence is CASSQGGHEQYF. The CDR3 DNA is TGTGCCAGCAGCCAAGGAGGTCACGAGCAGTACTTC.

This clonotype was counted between two and nine times. The chain recombines TRBV12-3 or TRBV12-4 with TRBJ2-7; the D gene is possibly TRBD2 (6 bases). The CDR3 sequence is 14 residues long. V gave up 6 bases and J gave up 0 bases, with 12 bases separating them. CDR3 region: CASRRDSLSYEQYF. CDR3 DNA: TGTGCCAGCAGAAGGGACTCCCTCTCCTACGAGCAGTACTTC.